The sample holds many counts of the clone carrying this T cell receptor beta chain. Time point specified: after trial treatment. The treatment was: LDRT plus nivolumab, ipilimumab, low-dose cyclophosphamide and aspirin (RACIN trial). Alpha- and beta-chain coverage of first-strand cDNA came from TRAV- and TRBV-specific primers. The TCRs were subjected to amplification over approximately 18 PCR cycles employing a constant-region primer in conjunction with a V-primer adapter. Via MiXCR, TCRdb re-called the reads, giving one row per CDR3 protein. The sample has approximately 45,000 distinct CDR3 sequences; approximately 26% are singletons. The sample comes from a study of low-dose radiotherapy and immunotherapy resistance in tumors. In the study overall: Members of Cohort 1 were treated with 0.5 Gy per fraction every 2 weeks. The prescribed total PTV dose was 6.5 Gy. Individuals in Cohort 2 had 1 Gy per fraction every two weeks, adding up to 13 Gy over 26 weeks. Intravenous ipilimumab 1 mg/kg every six weeks was given with nivolumab 240 mg every two weeks.

Trimming removed 4 bases at V and 4 bases at J, with 13 bases between. Germline CDR1 MNHEY, CDR2 SMNVEV (reference sequence). The CDR3 sequence is 14 residues long. The input for sequencing was PBMCs, taken after low-dose radiotherapy plus immunotherapy. The sequence derives from a male donor with prostate cancer. V gene TRBV27 combines with J gene TRBJ1-1, with D possibly being TRBD1 (5 bases). This CDR3 is CASSSQGDGTEAFF. The CDR3 DNA reads TGTGCCAGCAGTTCCCAGGGTGATGGCACTGAAGCTTTCTTT.